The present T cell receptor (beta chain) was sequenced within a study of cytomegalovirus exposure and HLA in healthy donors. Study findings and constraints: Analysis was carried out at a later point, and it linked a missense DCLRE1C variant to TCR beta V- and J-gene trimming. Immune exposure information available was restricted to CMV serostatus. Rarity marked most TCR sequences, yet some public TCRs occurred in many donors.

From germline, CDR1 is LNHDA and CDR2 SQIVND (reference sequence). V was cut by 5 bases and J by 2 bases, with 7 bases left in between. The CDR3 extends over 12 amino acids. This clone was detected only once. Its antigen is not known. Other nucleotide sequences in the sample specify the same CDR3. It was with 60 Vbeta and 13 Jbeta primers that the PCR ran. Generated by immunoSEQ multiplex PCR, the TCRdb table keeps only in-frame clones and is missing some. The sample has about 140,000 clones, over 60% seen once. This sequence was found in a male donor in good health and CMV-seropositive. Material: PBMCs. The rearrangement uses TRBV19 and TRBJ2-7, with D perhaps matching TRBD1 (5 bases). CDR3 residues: CASSQGPYEQYF. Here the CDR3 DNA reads TGTGCCAGTAGTCAGGGCCCCTACGAGCAGTACTTC.